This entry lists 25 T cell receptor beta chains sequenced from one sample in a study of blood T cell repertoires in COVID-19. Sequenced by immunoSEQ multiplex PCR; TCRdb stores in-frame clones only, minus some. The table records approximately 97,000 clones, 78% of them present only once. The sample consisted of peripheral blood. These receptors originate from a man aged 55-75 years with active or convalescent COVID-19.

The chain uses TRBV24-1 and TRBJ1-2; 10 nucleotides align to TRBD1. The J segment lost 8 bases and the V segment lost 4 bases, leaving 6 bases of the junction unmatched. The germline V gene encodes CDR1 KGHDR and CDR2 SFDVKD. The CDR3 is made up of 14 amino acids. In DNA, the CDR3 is TGTGCCACCAGTGACCCCGGGACAGGGGACGGCTACACCTTC. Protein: CATSDPGTGDGYTF.

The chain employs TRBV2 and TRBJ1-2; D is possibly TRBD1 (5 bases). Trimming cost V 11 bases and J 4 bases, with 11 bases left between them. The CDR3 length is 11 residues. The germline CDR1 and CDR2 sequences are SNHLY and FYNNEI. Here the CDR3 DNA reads TGTGCCGCGGGCGGGGCCTATGGCTACACCTTC. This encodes CAAGGAYGYTF.

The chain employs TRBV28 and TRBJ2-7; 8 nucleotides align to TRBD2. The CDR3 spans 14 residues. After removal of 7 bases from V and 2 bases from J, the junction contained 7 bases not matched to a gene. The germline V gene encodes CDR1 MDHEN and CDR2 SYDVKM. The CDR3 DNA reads TGTGCCAGCAAGACCGGCGGGAGGACCTACGAGCAGTACTTC. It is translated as CASKTGGRTYEQYF. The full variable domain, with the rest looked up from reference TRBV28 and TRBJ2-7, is DVKVTQSSRYLVKRTGEKVFLECVQDMDHENMFWYRQDPGLGLRLIYFSYDVKMKEKGDIPEGYSVSREKKERFSLILESASTNQTSMYLCASKTGGRTYEQYFGPGTRLTVT.

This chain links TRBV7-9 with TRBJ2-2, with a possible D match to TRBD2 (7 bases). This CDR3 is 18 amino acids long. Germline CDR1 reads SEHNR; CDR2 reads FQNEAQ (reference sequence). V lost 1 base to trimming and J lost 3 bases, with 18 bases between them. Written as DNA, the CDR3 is TGTGCCAGCAGCTTAGGGCCCTATGCGGGGGCGGACACCGGGGAGCTGTTTTTT. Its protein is CASSLGPYAGADTGELFF.

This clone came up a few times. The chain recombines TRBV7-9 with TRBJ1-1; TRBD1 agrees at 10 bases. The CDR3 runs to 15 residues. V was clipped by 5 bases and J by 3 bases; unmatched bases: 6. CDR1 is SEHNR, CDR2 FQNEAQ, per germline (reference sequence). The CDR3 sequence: CASSRTGGSDTEAFF. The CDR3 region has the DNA TGTGCCAGCAGCCGGACAGGGGGGTCAGACACTGAAGCTTTCTTT. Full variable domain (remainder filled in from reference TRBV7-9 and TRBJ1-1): DTGVSQNPRHKITKRGQNVTFRCDPISEHNRLYWYRQTLGQGPEFLTYFQNEAQLEKSRLLSDRFSAERPKGSFSTLEIQRTEQGDSAMYLCASSRTGGSDTEAFFGQGTRLTVV.

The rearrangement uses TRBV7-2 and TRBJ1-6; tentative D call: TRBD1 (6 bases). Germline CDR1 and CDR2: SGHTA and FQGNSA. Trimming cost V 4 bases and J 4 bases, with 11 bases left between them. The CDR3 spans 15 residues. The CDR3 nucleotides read TGTGCCAGCAGCTCAGACAGGAGTTATAATTCACCCCTCCACTTT. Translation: CASSSDRSYNSPLHF. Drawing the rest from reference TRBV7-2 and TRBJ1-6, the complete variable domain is GAGVSQSPSNKVTEKGKDVELRCDPISGHTALYWYRQSLGQGLEFLIYFQGNSAPDKSGLPSDRFSAERTGGSVSTLTIQRTQQEDSAVYLCASSSDRSYNSPLHFGNGTRLTVT.

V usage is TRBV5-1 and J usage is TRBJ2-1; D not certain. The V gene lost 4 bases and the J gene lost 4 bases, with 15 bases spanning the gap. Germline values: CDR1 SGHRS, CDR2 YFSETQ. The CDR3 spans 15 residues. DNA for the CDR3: TGCGCCAGCAGCGTCTCATTGGCACGTTACAATGAGCAGTTCTTC. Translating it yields CASSVSLARYNEQFF.

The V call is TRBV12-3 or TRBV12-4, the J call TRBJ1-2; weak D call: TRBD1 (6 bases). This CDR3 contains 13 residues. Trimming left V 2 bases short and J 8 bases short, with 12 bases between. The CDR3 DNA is TGTGCCAGCAGTTTACCCCGGGGGGCCGGCTACACCTTC. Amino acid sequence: CASSLPRGAGYTF.

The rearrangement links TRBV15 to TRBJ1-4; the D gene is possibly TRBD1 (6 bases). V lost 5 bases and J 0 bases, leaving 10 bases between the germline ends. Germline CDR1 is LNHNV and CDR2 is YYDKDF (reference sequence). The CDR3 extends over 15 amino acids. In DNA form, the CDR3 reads TGTGCCACCAGCCCACGACAGGCAACTAATGAAAAACTGTTTTTT. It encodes CATSPRQATNEKLFF. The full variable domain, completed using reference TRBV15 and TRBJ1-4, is DAMVIQNPRYQVTQFGKPVTLSCSQTLNHNVMYWYQQKSSQAPKLLFHYYDKDFNNEADTPDNFQSRRPNTSFCFLDIRSPGLGDTAMYLCATSPRQATNEKLFFGSGTQLSVL.

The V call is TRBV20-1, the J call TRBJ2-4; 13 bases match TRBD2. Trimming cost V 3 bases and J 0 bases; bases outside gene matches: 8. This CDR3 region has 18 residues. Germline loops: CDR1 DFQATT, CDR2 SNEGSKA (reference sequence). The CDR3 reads CSASPGLAGKLAKNIQYF. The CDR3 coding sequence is TGCAGTGCTAGTCCGGGACTAGCGGGAAAATTAGCCAAAAACATTCAGTACTTC.

In DNA, the CDR3 is TGTGCCAGTACTATCAAGGGGGTTAGCTCTGGGGCCAACGTCCTGACTTTC. Translation gives CASTIKGVSSGANVLTF. The chain combines TRBV19 with TRBJ2-6; D may be TRBD1 (6 bases). The CDR3 runs 17 residues. Germline V lookup: CDR1 LNHDA, CDR2 SQIVND (reference sequence). Trimming took off 7 bases at V and 0 bases at J, with 16 bases between the two ends.

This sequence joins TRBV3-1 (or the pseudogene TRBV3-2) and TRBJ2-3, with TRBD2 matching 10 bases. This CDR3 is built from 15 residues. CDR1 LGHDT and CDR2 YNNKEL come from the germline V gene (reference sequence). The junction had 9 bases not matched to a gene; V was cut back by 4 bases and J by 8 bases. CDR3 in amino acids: CASSPTEAGGFTQYF. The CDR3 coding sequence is TGTGCCAGCAGCCCCACTGAAGCGGGAGGGTTTACGCAGTATTTT.

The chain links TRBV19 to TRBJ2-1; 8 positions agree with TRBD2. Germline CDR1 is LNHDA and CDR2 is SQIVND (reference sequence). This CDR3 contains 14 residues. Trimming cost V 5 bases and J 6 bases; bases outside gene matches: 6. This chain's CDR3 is CASSSGREVNEQFF. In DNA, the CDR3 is TGTGCCAGTAGTTCAGGGCGGGAGGTCAATGAGCAGTTCTTC.

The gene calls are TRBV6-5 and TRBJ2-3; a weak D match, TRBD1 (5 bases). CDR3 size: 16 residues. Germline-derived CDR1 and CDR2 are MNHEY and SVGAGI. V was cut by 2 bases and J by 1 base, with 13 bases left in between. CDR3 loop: CASSYNPRVGTDTQYF. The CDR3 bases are TGTGCCAGCAGTTACAACCCCAGGGTCGGCACAGATACGCAGTATTTT.

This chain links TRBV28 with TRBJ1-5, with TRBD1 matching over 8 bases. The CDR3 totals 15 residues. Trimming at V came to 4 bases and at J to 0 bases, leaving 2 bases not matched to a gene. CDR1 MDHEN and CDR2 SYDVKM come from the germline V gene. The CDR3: CASSSRGPSNQPQHF. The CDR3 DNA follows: TGTGCCAGCAGTTCCAGGGGGCCTAGCAATCAGCCCCAGCATTTT. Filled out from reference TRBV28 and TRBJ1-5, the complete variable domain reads DVKVTQSSRYLVKRTGEKVFLECVQDMDHENMFWYRQDPGLGLRLIYFSYDVKMKEKGDIPEGYSVSREKKERFSLILESASTNQTSMYLCASSSRGPSNQPQHFGDGTRLSIL.

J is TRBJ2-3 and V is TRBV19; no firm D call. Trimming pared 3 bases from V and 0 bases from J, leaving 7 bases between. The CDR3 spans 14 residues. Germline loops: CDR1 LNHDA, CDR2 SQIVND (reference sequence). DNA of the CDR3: TGTGCCAGTAGTATGGGCCCAAGCACAGATACGCAGTATTTT. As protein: CASSMGPSTDTQYF.

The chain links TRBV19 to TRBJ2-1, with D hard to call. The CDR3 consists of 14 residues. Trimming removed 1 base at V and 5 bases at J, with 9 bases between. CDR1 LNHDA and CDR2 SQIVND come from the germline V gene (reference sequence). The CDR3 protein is CASSIGGSHNEQFF. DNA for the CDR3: TGTGCCAGTAGTATAGGAGGCAGTCACAATGAGCAGTTCTTC.

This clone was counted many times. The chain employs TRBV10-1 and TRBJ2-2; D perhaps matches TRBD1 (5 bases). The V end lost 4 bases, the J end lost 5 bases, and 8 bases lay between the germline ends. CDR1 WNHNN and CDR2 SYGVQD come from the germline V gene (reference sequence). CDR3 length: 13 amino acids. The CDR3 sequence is CASSVPGTGELFF. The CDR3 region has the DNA TGCGCCAGCAGTGTCCCAGGGACCGGGGAGCTGTTTTTT.

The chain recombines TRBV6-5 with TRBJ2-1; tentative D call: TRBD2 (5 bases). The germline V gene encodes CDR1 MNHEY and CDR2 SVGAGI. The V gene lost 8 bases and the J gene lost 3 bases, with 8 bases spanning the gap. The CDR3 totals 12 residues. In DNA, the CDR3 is TGTGCCAGCTCCGACTACTACAATGAGCAGTTCTTC. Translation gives CASSDYYNEQFF.

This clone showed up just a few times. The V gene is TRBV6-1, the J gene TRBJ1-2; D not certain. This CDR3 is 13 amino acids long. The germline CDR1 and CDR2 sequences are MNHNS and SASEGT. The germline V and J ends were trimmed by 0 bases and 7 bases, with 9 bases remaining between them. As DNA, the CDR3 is TGTGCCAGCAGTGAAGCAGGGAGAAGTGGCTACACCTTC. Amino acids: CASSEAGRSGYTF.

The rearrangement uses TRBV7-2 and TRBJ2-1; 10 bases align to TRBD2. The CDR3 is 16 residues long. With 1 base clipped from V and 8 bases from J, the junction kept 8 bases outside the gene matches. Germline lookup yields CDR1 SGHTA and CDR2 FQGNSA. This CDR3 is CASSLVPASGSDEQFF. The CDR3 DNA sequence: TGTGCCAGCAGCTTAGTGCCGGCTAGCGGGAGCGATGAGCAGTTCTTC.

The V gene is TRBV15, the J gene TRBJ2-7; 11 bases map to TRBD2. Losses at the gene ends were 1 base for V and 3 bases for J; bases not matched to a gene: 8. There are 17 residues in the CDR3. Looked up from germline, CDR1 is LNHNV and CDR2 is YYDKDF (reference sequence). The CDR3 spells CATSRGPGTSGYYEQYF. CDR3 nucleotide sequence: TGTGCCACCAGCAGAGGCCCCGGGACTAGCGGTTACTACGAGCAGTACTTC.

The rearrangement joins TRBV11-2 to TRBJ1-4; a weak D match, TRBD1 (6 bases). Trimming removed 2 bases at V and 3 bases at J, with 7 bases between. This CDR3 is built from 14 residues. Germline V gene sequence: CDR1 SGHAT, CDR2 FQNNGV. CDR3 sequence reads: CASSLWTANEKLFF. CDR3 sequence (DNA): TGTGCCAGCAGCTTATGGACAGCTAATGAAAAACTGTTTTTT.

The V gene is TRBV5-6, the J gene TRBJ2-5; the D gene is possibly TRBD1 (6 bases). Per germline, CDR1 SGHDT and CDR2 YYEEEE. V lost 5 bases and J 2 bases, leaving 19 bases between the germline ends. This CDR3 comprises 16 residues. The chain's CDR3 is CASSLQNTGTQETQYF. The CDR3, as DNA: TGTGCCAGCAGTTTGCAGAACACAGGGACACAAGAGACCCAGTACTTC.

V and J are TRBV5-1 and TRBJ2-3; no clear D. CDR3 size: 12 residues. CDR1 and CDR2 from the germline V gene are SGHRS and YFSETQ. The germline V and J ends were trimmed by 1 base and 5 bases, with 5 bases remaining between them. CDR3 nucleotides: TGCGCCAGCAGCTTGTACGGAGATACGCAGTATTTT. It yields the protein CASSLYGDTQYF.